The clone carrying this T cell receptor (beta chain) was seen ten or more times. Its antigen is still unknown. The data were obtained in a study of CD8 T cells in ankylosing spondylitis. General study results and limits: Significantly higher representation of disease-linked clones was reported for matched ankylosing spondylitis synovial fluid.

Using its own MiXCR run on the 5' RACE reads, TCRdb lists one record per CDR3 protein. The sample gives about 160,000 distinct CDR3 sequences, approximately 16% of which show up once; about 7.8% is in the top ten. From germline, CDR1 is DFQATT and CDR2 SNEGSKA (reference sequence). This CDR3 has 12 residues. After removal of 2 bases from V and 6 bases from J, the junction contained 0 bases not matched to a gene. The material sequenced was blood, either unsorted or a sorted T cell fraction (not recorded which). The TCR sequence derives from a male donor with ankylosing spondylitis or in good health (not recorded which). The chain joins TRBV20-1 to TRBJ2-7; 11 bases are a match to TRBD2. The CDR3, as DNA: TGCAGTGCTAGACTAGCGGGAGGCGAGCAGTACTTC. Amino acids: CSARLAGGEQYF.